Presented here are 18 T cell receptor beta chains from one specimen sequenced in a study of OX40 agonist ivuxolimab in advanced cancers. TCRdb's copy holds only in-frame clones and misses some; the assay was immunoSEQ multiplex PCR. Among 72,000 or so clones listed, nearly 90% were seen once. This specimen consisted of CD4+ or CD8+ T cells sorted from blood, obtained in a trial of the OX40 agonist ivuxolimab. The receptors originated from an adult with an advanced solid tumor such as melanoma, head and neck, liver or kidney cancer.

This rearrangement joins TRBV11-3 to TRBJ2-3; D unclear. CDR3 length: 13 residues. V lost 5 bases, J lost 6 bases, and 12 bases lay in between. From germline, CDR1 is SGHNT and CDR2 YENEEA. CDR3 in DNA: TGTGCCAGCAGCCGGGCGGTTCGGGATACGCAGTATTTT. This sequence encodes CASSRAVRDTQYF.

The V and J genes are TRBV5-4 and TRBJ1-2; no definite D call. The V end was cut by 0 bases, the J end by 2 bases, with 11 bases between. Germline lookup yields CDR1 SGHNT and CDR2 YYREEE (reference sequence). The length of the CDR3 is 15 residues. The CDR3 coding sequence is TGTGCCAGCAGCTTGGATCCGGGCCCCAACTATGGCTACACCTTC. Its protein product is CASSLDPGPNYGYTF.

This clone has a single count. This rearrangement joins TRBV7-9 to TRBJ2-7; tentative D call: TRBD1 (5 bases). The CDR3 length is 15 residues. The ends were cut back, 1 base at V and 4 bases at J, with 14 bases in the middle. Germline lookup yields CDR1 SEHNR and CDR2 FQNEAQ (reference sequence). Here the CDR3 reads CASSLVEPGRYEQYF. The CDR3 DNA is TGTGCCAGCAGCTTAGTCGAGCCAGGGCGGTACGAGCAGTACTTC.

The sample holds one count of this clone. This chain connects TRBV12-2 to TRBJ2-1; the table's D call, TRBD2, has no DNA check behind it. TRBV12-2 is a recognized pseudogene. The length of the CDR3 is 15 residues. The DNA for the CDR3 is TGTGCAAGTCGTCGTAGCGGGAGTTGGTACAATGAGCAGTTCTTC. Its protein is CASRRSGSWYNEQFF.

This clone came up a few times. The J gene is TRBJ1-5, the V gene TRBV6-5; weak D call: TRBD1 (6 bases). Germline V gene sequence: CDR1 MNHEY, CDR2 SVGAGI. The CDR3 is 15 amino acids. V was clipped by 6 bases and J by 1 base, with 13 bases between them. The chain's CDR3 is CASSPAGASNQPQHF. The CDR3 nucleotides read TGTGCCAGCAGCCCGGCGGGGGCAAGCAATCAGCCCCAGCATTTT.

This clone was detected only once. CDR3 coding DNA: TGTGCCAGCAGCCTGAATAGCGGCCCCTACGAGCAGTACTTC. Amino acid sequence: CASSLNSGPYEQYF. V is TRBV7-2 and J is TRBJ2-7; D is perhaps TRBD2 (6 bases). From germline, CDR1 is SGHTA and CDR2 FQGNSA. The CDR3 is 14 amino acids. Trimming stripped 5 bases from V and 2 bases from J, with 13 bases between.

The V and J genes are TRBV10-3 and TRBJ1-1, with D possibly being TRBD1 (6 bases). CDR1 and CDR2 (germline): ENHRY, SYGVKD. CDR3 size: 13 residues. V shed 9 bases and J shed 1 base, with 12 bases lying between them. CDR3 nucleotides: TGTGCCATTAGACAGGAGCCGAACACTGAAGCTTTCTTT. This sequence encodes CAIRQEPNTEAFF.

This chain uses TRBV7-2 with TRBJ1-5; no reliable D call. The V and J ends lost 1 base and 4 bases respectively, with 11 bases between them. Germline V CDR1 and CDR2: SGHTA, FQGNSA. The length of the CDR3 is 15 residues. The CDR3 coding sequence is TGTGCCAGCAGCTTAGGGGGTTCCTTAAATCAGCCCCAGCATTTT. Protein: CASSLGGSLNQPQHF.

This sequence joins TRBV6-1 and TRBJ2-4; 9 nucleotides align to TRBD1. Germline V gene data show CDR1 as MNHNS and CDR2 as SASEGT. J lost 1 base, V lost 3 bases, and 13 bases had no gene match. CDR3 length equals 19 residues. The CDR3 is CASSDHRGQGFEAKNIQYF. Written as DNA, the CDR3 is TGTGCCAGCAGTGACCACAGGGGGCAAGGCTTTGAGGCCAAAAACATTCAGTACTTC.

This rearrangement joins TRBV18 to TRBJ1-3; tentatively, D is TRBD1 (6 bases). Germline V gene lookup returns CDR1 KGHSH and CDR2 LQKENI. This CDR3 comprises 15 residues. Trimming stripped 3 bases from V and 3 bases from J, with 12 bases between. The CDR3 DNA follows: TGTGCCAGCTCACCCCCAGGGGAAGGTGGAAACACCATATATTTT. Protein product: CASSPPGEGGNTIYF.

The chain has TRBV7-2 and TRBJ2-1; no firm D call. The CDR3 runs 16 residues. Trimming removed 2 bases from V and 0 bases from J, with 11 bases in between. Germline V gives CDR1 SGHTA, CDR2 FQGNSA. The CDR3 nucleotides read TGTGCCAGCAGCTTAAAGGGAACTGACTCCTACAATGAGCAGTTCTTC. The encoded protein is CASSLKGTDSYNEQFF.

The chain combines TRBV7-2 with TRBJ2-4; a weak D match, TRBD2 (6 bases). Looked up from germline, CDR1 is SGHTA and CDR2 is FQGNSA. V lost 3 bases to trimming and J lost 3 bases, with 9 bases between them. The length of the CDR3 is 14 residues. CDR3 nucleotides: TGTGCCAGCAGCTTTAGCGGAGGCAAAAACATTCAGTACTTC. It specifies CASSFSGGKNIQYF.

The chain recombines TRBV9 with TRBJ2-3; no reliable D call. Germline loops: CDR1 SGDLS, CDR2 YYNGEE. The CDR3 is 14 residues long. The V end lost 7 bases, the J end lost 2 bases, and 14 bases lay between the germline ends. CDR3 in amino acids: CASAPGPNTDTQYF. In DNA, the CDR3 is TGTGCCAGCGCCCCGGGCCCCAACACAGATACGCAGTATTTT.

The CDR3 DNA is TGTGCCAGCAGCTTAGGTCACCGGGATACGACGGAAGATACGCAGTATTTT. It is translated as CASSLGHRDTTEDTQYF. V and J are TRBV7-3 and TRBJ2-3; a weak D match, TRBD2 (5 bases). Trimming pared 2 bases from V and 5 bases from J, leaving 20 bases between. The germline V gene encodes CDR1 SGHTA and CDR2 FQGTGA. The CDR3 has 17 residues. Supplemented by reference TRBV7-3 and TRBJ2-3, the full variable domain reads GAGVSQTPSNKVTEKGKYVELRCDPISGHTALYWYRQSLGQGPEFLIYFQGTGAADDSGLPNDRFFAVRPEGSVSTLKIQRTERGDSAVYLCASSLGHRDTTEDTQYFGPGTRLTVL.

The rearrangement uses TRBV10-2 and TRBJ1-4; perhaps TRBD1 as D (5 bases). V was pared by 4 bases and J by 11 bases, with 8 bases between. Germline lookup yields CDR1 WSHSY and CDR2 SAAADI. This CDR3 spans 11 amino acids. CDR3 amino acids: CASSGGEKLFF. CDR3 coding DNA: TGCGCCAGCAGTGGAGGGGAGAAACTGTTTTTT.

The rearrangement links TRBV30 to TRBJ2-5; D call uncertain. Germline assignment: CDR1 GTSNPN and CDR2 SVGIG (reference sequence). Trimming took 0 bases from V and 3 from J, leaving 8 bases between them. The CDR3 consists of 13 residues. CDR3 protein: CAWSVGQEETQYF. CDR3 DNA sequence: TGTGCCTGGAGTGTAGGGCAAGAAGAGACCCAGTACTTC.

The rearrangement joins TRBV7-9 to TRBJ1-1; TRBD1 is a possible D gene (6 bases). Germline lookup yields CDR1 SEHNR and CDR2 FQNEAQ (reference sequence). The germline V and J ends were trimmed by 3 bases and 1 base, with 9 bases remaining between them. The CDR3 runs to 14 residues. DNA of the CDR3: TGTGCCAGCAGCTTGGTACAGGGGAACACTGAAGCTTTCTTT. This encodes CASSLVQGNTEAFF.

The chain recombines TRBV19 with TRBJ1-2; 8 nucleotides agree with TRBD1. CDR3 length equals 15 residues. The germline V gene encodes CDR1 LNHDA and CDR2 SQIVND (reference sequence). The V and J ends lost 4 bases and 3 bases, in that order; junction bases with no gene match: 7. CDR3 bases: TGTGCCAGTAGTAACCCGACAGGGGCCGACTATGGCTACACCTTC. It codes for CASSNPTGADYGYTF.